Listed here are 30 T cell receptor beta chains from one sample, sequenced in a study of CD8+ T cells in alopecia areata (dated by TCRdb to 2016 to 2019). The receptor library was made with the immunoSEQ multiplex PCR assay. To provide template for TCR sequencing, every sample had RNA extracted and reverse transcribed into cDNA. TCRdb took over this immuneACCESS table, retaining in-frame rearrangements with V and J assigned. Such tables are incomplete; in checked studies, under half of the missing clones stem from an unresolved V gene, and the remainder is unexplained. Present in this sample are over 85,000 clones, about 70% of which were seen just once. In total, the top ten clones hold roughly 17% of the sample. What this sample's treatment or condition label stands for: oral pan-JAK inhibitor, 5-10 mg twice daily. The sample consisted of CD8+ T cells sorted from blood, taken at week 44, from a patient treated with tofacitinib. Receptors originate from a human donor with alopecia areata.

The V and J genes are TRBV19 and TRBJ1-5, with 7 positions matching TRBD1. The CDR3 length is 13 residues. V gave up 11 bases and J gave up 0 bases; unmatched junction bases: 4. Per germline, CDR1 LNHDA and CDR2 SQIVND (reference sequence). The CDR3 DNA reads as TGTGCCGTCGGGACAGATAGCAATCAGCCCCAGCATTTT. Its protein is CAVGTDSNQPQHF.

The rearrangement uses TRBV28 and TRBJ2-1, with a tentative D call TRBD1 (6 bases). The CDR3 is 15 residues long. With 8 bases removed from V and 5 bases from J, the gap between germline ends came to 19 bases. Germline values: CDR1 MDHEN, CDR2 SYDVKM. In nucleotides, the CDR3 is TGTGCCAGCTGGACCTTGGGGGCGCCCGACAATGAGCAGTTCTTC. It specifies CASWTLGAPDNEQFF.

The chain employs TRBV10-2 and TRBJ2-3; TRBD2 agrees at 8 bases. The CDR3 totals 16 residues. J lost 9 bases, V lost 3 bases, and 14 bases had no gene match. The V gene's germline CDR1 is WSHSY and CDR2 SAAADI. CDR3 DNA: TGCGCCAGCAGTGATACCCTAGCGGGCCAGGCGAGGACGCAGTATTTT. Translation: CASSDTLAGQARTQYF.

The rearrangement joins TRBV7-3 to TRBJ1-1; D remains unclear. The CDR3 loop spans 13 amino acids. The germline CDR1 and CDR2 sequences are SGHTA and FQGTGA. Trimming removed 2 bases at V and 5 bases at J, with 9 bases between. DNA for the CDR3: TGTGCCAGCAGCTTAGGCGTGGGGACTGAAGCTTTCTTT. As protein: CASSLGVGTEAFF.

V usage is TRBV27 and J usage is TRBJ2-5; 9 nucleotides line up with TRBD1. The length of the CDR3 is 15 residues. Looked up from germline, CDR1 is MNHEY and CDR2 is SMNVEV (reference sequence). V lost 3 bases, J lost 4 bases, and 6 bases stayed unmatched. The CDR3 bases are TGTGCCAGCAGTTTGAGGGACAGGGTAGGAGAGACCCAGTACTTC. It yields the protein CASSLRDRVGETQYF.

V usage is TRBV30 and J usage is TRBJ2-3, with D perhaps TRBD2 (6 bases). Trimming took 0 bases from V and 2 from J, leaving 15 bases between them. The germline V gene encodes CDR1 GTSNPN and CDR2 SVGIG (reference sequence). The CDR3 is made up of 16 amino acids. The CDR3 loop reads CAWSVVGSGNTDTQYF. The CDR3 DNA follows: TGTGCCTGGAGTGTAGTGGGTAGCGGCAACACAGATACGCAGTATTTT.

This clone was observed a few times. CDR3 sequence (DNA): TGCGCCAGCAGCCGTTTCCAGGGGGGGACGGAGACCCAGTACTTC. This gives the protein CASSRFQGGTETQYF. The chain combines TRBV5-1 with TRBJ2-5, with D perhaps TRBD1 or TRBD2 (7 bases each). The CDR3 length is 15 residues. V was cut by 4 bases and J by 5 bases, with 18 bases left in between. Germline V gives CDR1 SGHRS, CDR2 YFSETQ. The full variable domain, rest sourced from reference TRBV5-1 and TRBJ2-5, is KAGVTQTPRYLIKTRGQQVTLSCSPISGHRSVSWYQQTPGQGLQFLFEYFSETQRNKGNFPGRFSGRQFSNSRSEMNVSTLELGDSALYLCASSRFQGGTETQYFGPGTRLLVL.

V and J are TRBV5-6 and TRBJ1-5; no reliable D call. V was shortened by 1 base and J by 4 bases, with 18 bases between the two germline ends. Germline V lookup: CDR1 SGHDT, CDR2 YYEEEE. This CDR3 region has 17 residues. The CDR3 DNA reads as TGTGCCAGCAGCTTGTGGAACGGATCCCTGGGGAATCAGCCCCAGCATTTT. Amino acids: CASSLWNGSLGNQPQHF.

This clone was seen once. This rearrangement joins TRBV6-6 to TRBJ1-1; 7 bases map to TRBD1. The germline CDR1 and CDR2 sequences are MNHNY and SVGAGI (reference sequence). J lost 4 bases, V lost 5 bases, and 7 bases had no gene match. This CDR3 region has 14 residues. CDR3 amino acids: CASSRDSGGTEAFF. The CDR3 bases are TGTGCCAGCAGTAGGGACAGCGGAGGCACTGAAGCTTTCTTT.

This chain uses TRBV7-8 with TRBJ1-1, with 8 bases aligning to TRBD1. CDR3 length: 18 residues. Per the germline V gene, CDR1 is SGHVS and CDR2 is FQNEAQ. V dropped 5 bases and J dropped 1; count of bases not matched to a gene: 15. The CDR3 loop reads CASSPVKLNRGKNTEAFF. The CDR3, as DNA: TGTGCCAGCAGCCCCGTTAAATTGAACAGGGGGAAGAACACTGAAGCTTTCTTT.

The sample holds one count of this clone. This chain links TRBV18 with TRBJ1-1, with 8 nucleotides matching TRBD1. Germline V gene sequence: CDR1 KGHSH, CDR2 LQKENI. The trim removed 4 bases at V and 6 bases at J, leaving 7 bases unmatched. The CDR3 is 14 residues long. CDR3 sequence reads: CASSRETGEAEAFF. The CDR3 coding sequence is TGTGCCAGCTCACGTGAGACAGGGGAGGCTGAAGCTTTCTTT.

This rearrangement joins TRBV4-3 to TRBJ2-7, with 7 bases that match TRBD1. From germline, CDR1 is LGHNA and CDR2 YSLEER. The length of the CDR3 is 14 residues. The ends lost 1 base at V and 3 bases at J; junction bases unmatched: 3. CDR3: CASSQGTGDYEQYF. DNA for the CDR3: TGCGCCAGCAGCCAAGGTACAGGGGACTACGAGCAGTACTTC.

The chain recombines TRBV29-1 with TRBJ1-2; a possible D gene is TRBD1 (5 bases). The V gene's germline CDR1 is SQVTM and CDR2 ANQGSEA. V gave up 6 bases and J gave up 2 bases, with 10 bases separating them. There are 12 residues in the CDR3. CDR3 DNA: TGCAGCGTACACGGGGGAAACTATGGCTACACCTTC. Translating it yields CSVHGGNYGYTF.

V is TRBV28 and J is TRBJ2-5; no reliable D call. CDR1 and CDR2 from the germline V gene are MDHEN and SYDVKM. The CDR3 totals 12 residues. The germline V and J ends were trimmed by 3 bases and 4 bases, with 6 bases remaining between them. The CDR3, as DNA: TGTGCCAGCAGTTTCCGCCCAGAGACCCAGTACTTC. This encodes CASSFRPETQYF.

The rearrangement uses TRBV19 and TRBJ1-1, with 8 nucleotides matching TRBD1. Germline CDR1 is LNHDA and CDR2 is SQIVND (reference sequence). V dropped 6 bases and J dropped 3; count of bases not matched to a gene: 3. The CDR3 sequence is 13 residues long. The CDR3 bases are TGTGCCAGTAGATTACAGGGGGACACTGAAGCTTTCTTT. Its translation: CASRLQGDTEAFF.

The chain carries TRBV10-3 and TRBJ2-2, with D uncertain. V was cut by 8 bases and J by 2 bases, with 9 bases left in between. The V gene's germline CDR1 is ENHRY and CDR2 SYGVKD. The CDR3 sequence is 13 residues long. The CDR3 here is CAIFDTNTGELFF. Here the CDR3 DNA reads TGTGCCATCTTTGACACCAACACCGGGGAGCTGTTTTTT.

The rearrangement joins TRBV11-2 to TRBJ1-1; TRBD1 matches 8 bases. Germline V lookup: CDR1 SGHAT, CDR2 FQNNGV. V was pared by 5 bases and J by 13 bases, with 9 bases of the junction left unmatched. The CDR3 spans 12 residues. In DNA form, the CDR3 reads TGTGCCAGCAGCACTGGACAGGGCTGGGTTTTCTTT. Its translation: CASSTGQGWVFF.

This chain joins TRBV12-5 and TRBJ2-1; D possibly corresponds to TRBD1 (6 bases). Trimming took off 5 bases at V and 16 bases at J, with 24 bases between the two ends. CDR3 size: 14 residues. Germline assignment: CDR1 LGHNT and CDR2 FRNRAP. CDR3 nucleotide sequence: TGTGCTAGTGGTCCCACGACAGGCGAACCTGAGAAATTCTTC. This encodes CASGPTTGEPEKFF.

The rearrangement links TRBV19 to TRBJ2-2; 14 positions match TRBD2. V gave up 1 base and J gave up 4 bases; unmatched junction bases: 8. The CDR3 contains 19 residues. Germline loops: CDR1 LNHDA, CDR2 SQIVND (reference sequence). CDR3 residues: CASSIGRLAGGPVTGELFF. The CDR3 DNA reads TGTGCCAGTAGTATAGGCCGACTAGCGGGGGGGCCGGTCACCGGGGAGCTGTTTTTT.

This clone appeared a few times. The gene calls are TRBV7-2 and TRBJ2-7; 10 nucleotides align to TRBD2. This CDR3 is built from 15 residues. Per germline, CDR1 SGHTA and CDR2 FQGNSA. With V trimmed by 1 base and J by 4 bases, 4 bases remained unmatched. This chain's CDR3 is CASSLVGSGGYEQYF. The DNA for the CDR3 is TGTGCCAGCAGCTTAGTTGGTAGCGGGGGGTACGAGCAGTACTTC. The full variable domain, rest sourced from reference TRBV7-2 and TRBJ2-7, is GAGVSQSPSNKVTEKGKDVELRCDPISGHTALYWYRQSLGQGLEFLIYFQGNSAPDKSGLPSDRFSAERTGGSVSTLTIQRTQQEDSAVYLCASSLVGSGGYEQYFGPGTRLTVT.

The chain couples TRBV13 to TRBJ2-1, with 10 bases aligning to TRBD2. Germline loops: CDR1 PRHDT, CDR2 FYEKMQ (reference sequence). After removal of 5 bases from V and 3 bases from J, the junction contained 7 bases not matched to a gene. This CDR3 region has 16 residues. In nucleotides, the CDR3 is TGTGCCAGCAGCGCTAGGACTAGCGGCTTCTACAATGAGCAGTTCTTC. The encoded protein is CASSARTSGFYNEQFF.

This clone was observed a handful of times. This chain joins TRBV4-1 and TRBJ2-4; tentative D call: TRBD1 (5 bases). V was pared by 0 bases and J by 9 bases, with 18 bases between. CDR3 length: 16 amino acids. In germline, CDR1 is MGHRA, CDR2 YSYEKL. This CDR3 is CASSQDSWGLSSIQYF. The CDR3 nucleotides read TGCGCCAGCAGCCAAGACAGTTGGGGCCTTTCATCCATTCAGTACTTC.

The chain combines TRBV29-1 with TRBJ1-1, with unresolved D. Germline V gene lookup returns CDR1 SQVTM and CDR2 ANQGSEA. The CDR3 length is 12 residues. Trimming took off 5 bases at V and 0 bases at J, with 7 bases between the two ends. CDR3 nucleotides: TGCAGCGTTCCGTTTATGAACACTGAAGCTTTCTTT. This translates into CSVPFMNTEAFF.

This chain links TRBV15 with TRBJ2-3; 9 nucleotides align to TRBD2. After removal of 7 bases from V and 0 bases from J, the junction contained 2 bases not matched to a gene. The CDR3 sequence is 14 residues long. Per the germline V gene, CDR1 is LNHNV and CDR2 is YYDKDF (reference sequence). CDR3 residues: CATTAGGSTDTQYF. The CDR3 bases are TGTGCCACCACAGCGGGGGGCAGCACAGATACGCAGTATTTT.

The chain uses TRBV28 and TRBJ1-2; D is uncertain. V lost 5 bases and J 4 bases, leaving 14 bases between the germline ends. CDR1 is MDHEN and CDR2 is SYDVKM in the germline V gene. This CDR3 region has 14 residues. Here the CDR3 reads CASSLRANPYGYTF. In nucleotides, the CDR3 is TGTGCCAGCAGTCTAAGAGCAAACCCCTATGGCTACACCTTC.

This clone was seen a handful of times. The V gene is TRBV10-1, the J gene TRBJ2-2; D unresolved. CDR1 is WNHNN, CDR2 SYGVQD, per germline (reference sequence). The germline V and J ends were trimmed by 4 bases and 3 bases, with 6 bases remaining between them. This CDR3 has 13 amino acids. The CDR3 loop is CASSASYTGELFF. DNA of the CDR3: TGCGCCAGCAGTGCCAGTTACACCGGGGAGCTGTTTTTT.

This clone was observed a single time. This rearrangement joins TRBV7-2 to TRBJ2-5; tentatively, D is TRBD2 (6 bases). The V gene lost 4 bases and the J gene lost 1 base, with 10 bases spanning the gap. From germline, CDR1 is SGHTA and CDR2 FQGNSA. The CDR3 length is 14 residues. The CDR3 reads CASSWRGIQETQYF. CDR3 nucleotides: TGTGCCAGCAGCTGGCGGGGAATCCAAGAGACCCAGTACTTC.

The CDR3 loop is CASRRAGGPNEQFF. The CDR3 coding sequence is TGTGCCAGTCGTAGGGCGGGGGGGCCCAATGAGCAGTTCTTC. This chain joins TRBV2 and TRBJ2-1, with 9 bases fitting TRBD2. J gave up 6 bases and V 9 bases, and 9 bases lay outside the gene matches. The CDR3 spans 14 residues. The V gene's germline CDR1 is SNHLY and CDR2 FYNNEI.

This clone was observed a few times. CDR3 sequence: CASSITGTGVQPQHF. The CDR3 region has the DNA TGTGCCAGTAGTATCACCGGGACAGGGGTCCAGCCCCAGCATTTT. V gene TRBV19 combines with J gene TRBJ1-5; 10 nucleotides match TRBD1. Trimming at V came to 3 bases and at J to 7 bases, leaving 6 bases not matched to a gene. The germline V gene has CDR1 LNHDA and CDR2 SQIVND (reference sequence). CDR3 size: 15 residues.

The chain links TRBV30 to TRBJ1-2; tentative D call: TRBD1 (5 bases). The CDR3 sequence is 11 residues long. CDR1 is GTSNPN and CDR2 is SVGIG in the germline V gene (reference sequence). CDR3 region: CAYQGFDGYTF. The CDR3 DNA follows: TGTGCTTATCAGGGATTCGATGGCTACACCTTC. The full variable domain, its missing parts supplied by reference TRBV30 and TRBJ1-2, is SQTIHQWPATLVQPVGSPLSLECTVEGTSNPNLYWYRQAAGRGLQLLFYSVGIGQISSEVPQNLSASRPQDRQFILSSKKLLLSDSGFYLCAYQGFDGYTFGSGTRLTVV.